The 5 T cell receptor beta chains given below trace back to one sample, sequenced in a study of shared clonotypes between healthy human individuals. The protocol was immunoSEQ multiplex PCR, while the TCRdb copy is restricted to in-frame clones and leaves out a portion. The sample consists of over 2,000,000 clones, 90% to 95% of them appearing once. CD45RO negativity and positive selection for CCR7 defined naive CD8 cells, a population that excluded terminally differentiated effector memory CD45RA+ cells. The sample was naive CD8+ T cells from PBMCs. These receptors were taken from a man between 18 and 35 years old in good health. Some clones in this sample may be carry-over from other donors' samples.

This clone occurred once. This chain joins TRBV2 and TRBJ1-2; TRBD1 matches at 8 bases. J was trimmed by 6 bases and V by 3 bases; bases with no gene match: 6. The CDR3 has 14 residues. In germline, CDR1 is SNHLY, CDR2 FYNNEI. CDR3 nucleotides: TGTGCCAGCAGTGACGGGACAGGCGGAGATGGCTACACCTTC. Translated: CASSDGTGGDGYTF.

The chain joins TRBV27 to TRBJ2-3; D is ambiguous. The CDR3 has 16 amino acids. V gave up 2 bases and J gave up 4 bases, with 16 bases separating them. Germline CDR1 reads MNHEY; CDR2 reads SMNVEV (reference sequence). In nucleotides, the CDR3 is TGTGCCAGCAGTTTACTCGCCTGGACCGGCTCAGATACGCAGTATTTT. Translated: CASSLLAWTGSDTQYF.

J is TRBJ2-2 and V is TRBV4-1, with 14 bases that match TRBD2. Unmatched junction bases numbered 9, after V lost 2 bases and J lost 1 base. This CDR3 contains 20 residues. Germline V gene sequence: CDR1 MGHRA, CDR2 YSYEKL. DNA of the CDR3: TGCGCCAGCAGCCAACTTAGACTAGCGGGAGGGCCGGGGAACACCGGGGAGCTGTTTTTT. This codes for CASSQLRLAGGPGNTGELFF.

V and J are TRBV6-1 and TRBJ1-5; D ambiguous. From germline, CDR1 is MNHNS and CDR2 SASEGT. V shed 2 bases and J shed 3 bases, with 14 bases lying between them. CDR3 length: 16 amino acids. The CDR3 bases are TGTGCCAGCAGTGAATTCAGACGGAGGACCAATCAGCCCCAGCATTTT. It codes for CASSEFRRRTNQPQHF.

The rearrangement joins TRBV14 to TRBJ1-2; TRBD1 aligns across 8 bases. This CDR3 comprises 15 residues. CDR1 is SGHDN and CDR2 is FVKESK in the germline V gene. Trimming removed 4 bases from V and 5 bases from J; junction bases left unmatched: 9. CDR3 sequence reads: CASSPQGARSYGYTF. The CDR3 DNA is TGTGCCAGCAGCCCCCAGGGGGCCCGATCTTATGGCTACACCTTC. The whole variable domain, remainder taken from reference TRBV14 and TRBJ1-2, is EAGVTQFPSHSVIEKGQTVTLRCDPISGHDNLYWYRRVMGKEIKFLLHFVKESKQDESGMPNNRFLAERTGGTYSTLKVQPAELEDSGVYFCASSPQGARSYGYTFGSGTRLTVV.